This is a list of T cell receptor beta chains from one sample in a study of CD8+ T cells in alopecia areata. The protocol was immunoSEQ multiplex PCR, while the TCRdb copy is restricted to in-frame clones and leaves out a portion. The sample has 110,000 or so clones, approximately 50% seen once. Sequences were obtained from NKG2D-low CD8+ T cells sorted from blood. These receptors were obtained from a human donor with alopecia areata. Both conserved end residues are trimmed from each CDR3. Expanded clones get a size class; other rows say once, few or many, or leave the size out.

TRBJ2-7	TRBV27	few	ASSYRQAGGGYEQY
TRBJ2-5	TRBV5-1	once	ASSETRTSGRGETQY
TRBJ2-7	TRBV19	NA	ASSIVPGEQY
TRBJ2-5	TRBV27	NA	ASSLSRRGRETQY
TRBJ1-1	TRBV6-1	NA	ASWGQKNTEAF
TRBJ2-1	TRBV9	NA	ASSVDVDKQF
TRBJ1-1	TRBV6-5	NA	ASSQRQPEAF
TRBJ1-2	TRBV9	NA	ASSVIPPGDGYT
TRBJ2-4	TRBV28	NA	ASSLGTALAKNIQY
TRBJ2-1	TRBV15	NA	ATSRVAGEEQF
TRBJ2-2	TRBV28	NA	ASSSGRTNTGELF
TRBJ2-5	TRBV11-2	once	ASSLEVAAQETQY
TRBJ2-7	TRBV4-1	NA	ASSQRGAGTSATEQY
TRBJ2-1	TRBV13	NA	ASSLGPNEQF